Below, 13 T cell receptor beta chains from the same sample are listed, as sequenced in a study of response to subunit inactivated influenza vaccine. TCRdb used MiXCR to reprocess the RT-PCR reads, holding one entry per CDR3 protein. Of some 600,000 distinct CDR3 sequences listed, 12% to 15% are singletons. The material sequenced was PBMCs from blood, taken less than 15 days before vaccination. Receptor source: a man in his forties or fifties who received an inactivated influenza vaccine.

This clonotype was counted only a few times. V gene TRBV3-1 combines with J gene TRBJ2-7; 10 nucleotides align to TRBD2. J was trimmed by 2 bases and V by 3 bases; bases with no gene match: 7. There are 16 residues in the CDR3. CDR1 is LGHDT and CDR2 is YNNKEL in the germline V gene (reference sequence). The CDR3 coding sequence is TGTGCCAGCAGCCAGAGACGGACTAGCGGAGCCTACGAGCAGTACTTC. Translating gives CASSQRRTSGAYEQYF.

Many counts were recorded for this clonotype. The chain links TRBV7-2 to TRBJ2-1; 9 bases line up with TRBD2. The CDR3 is 16 amino acids. The germline V gene has CDR1 SGHTA and CDR2 FQGNSA. V dropped 5 bases and J dropped 4; count of bases not matched to a gene: 9. CDR3 residues: CASSLSGGGGYNEQFF. CDR3 bases: TGTGCCAGCAGCCTTAGCGGGGGAGGGGGGTACAATGAGCAGTTCTTC.

This sequence joins TRBV20-1 and TRBJ2-2; 7 bases map to TRBD2. CDR3 size: 15 residues. V shed 5 bases, J shed 0 bases, and the junction held 6 bases outside the gene matches. Germline CDR1 and CDR2: DFQATT and SNEGSKA (reference sequence). This CDR3 reads CSAYKAGTNTGELFF. The CDR3 DNA reads as TGCAGTGCTTACAAAGCGGGAACGAACACCGGGGAGCTGTTTTTT.

This clonotype was recorded a few times. This CDR3 reads CSARSPAGTGELFF. In DNA, the CDR3 is TGCAGTGCTAGAAGCCCGGCGGGCACCGGGGAGCTGTTTTTT. The chain employs TRBV20-1 and TRBJ2-2; the D gene is possibly TRBD2 (5 bases). Deletions cut 2 bases from V and 4 bases from J, with 11 bases between. Germline V lookup: CDR1 DFQATT, CDR2 SNEGSKA (reference sequence). The CDR3 consists of 14 residues.

In its sample, this clonotype was seen a few times. The chain carries TRBV6-1 and TRBJ2-7; 8 nucleotides match TRBD1. After removal of 2 bases from V and 1 base from J, the junction contained 4 bases not matched to a gene. The CDR3 contains 15 residues. The V gene's germline CDR1 is MNHNS and CDR2 SASEGT. CDR3 residues: CASSEWRQGSYEQYF. Here the CDR3 DNA reads TGTGCCAGCAGTGAATGGCGACAGGGGTCCTACGAGCAGTACTTC.

This clonotype has a count of ten or more. The rearrangement links TRBV5-1 to TRBJ2-7; TRBD1 or TRBD2 may be the D gene (6 bases each). Germline V gene data show CDR1 as SGHRS and CDR2 as YFSETQ. The CDR3 sequence is 14 residues long. V lost 0 bases and J 2 bases, leaving 9 bases between the germline ends. CDR3: CASSLGRDTYEQYF. The DNA for the CDR3 is TGCGCCAGCAGCTTGGGGAGGGACACCTACGAGCAGTACTTC.

This chain connects TRBV20-1 to TRBJ1-5, with a tentative D call TRBD1 (5 bases). The CDR3 runs to 16 residues. The V gene's germline CDR1 is DFQATT and CDR2 SNEGSKA (reference sequence). The germline V and J ends were trimmed by 7 bases and 3 bases, with 22 bases remaining between them. The CDR3 coding sequence is TGCAGTGTGCCGGGTGCGAAGGGGCGACTCAATCAGCCCCAGCATTTT. It specifies CSVPGAKGRLNQPQHF.

This clonotype was detected many times. The genes are TRBV10-3 and TRBJ2-7; maybe TRBD2 (6 bases). Between the trimmed V and J ends, which lost 6 bases and 4 bases, there was a span of 22 bases. This CDR3 has 16 amino acids. CDR1 is ENHRY, CDR2 SYGVKD, per germline. The DNA of the CDR3 is TGTGCCATCAGCGGTGGGAGTGGGGGGAGCCGTTACGAGCAGTACTTC. Its protein product is CAISGGSGGSRYEQYF.

At least ten counts were recorded for this clonotype. The chain has TRBV20-1 and TRBJ2-3; D uncertain. Germline CDR1 DFQATT, CDR2 SNEGSKA (reference sequence). The CDR3 has 17 amino acids. Trimming shortened V by 0 bases and J by 2 bases, and 18 bases separated the two germline ends. CDR3 region: CSARDNAGTLFTDTQYF. The DNA for the CDR3 is TGCAGTGCTAGAGATAACGCCGGAACCTTATTCACAGATACGCAGTATTTT.

This clonotype was observed many times. The genes are TRBV5-4 and TRBJ2-5; TRBD2 matches 12 bases. The CDR3 has 15 residues. Germline V gives CDR1 SGHNT, CDR2 YYREEE (reference sequence). The ends lost 4 bases at V and 1 base at J; junction bases unmatched: 2. The CDR3 DNA reads as TGTGCCAGCAGCCCTAGCGGGGGGGGCCAAGAGACCCAGTACTTC. This translates into CASSPSGGGQETQYF.

The sample holds a few counts of this clonotype. V is TRBV6-5 and J is TRBJ2-3; 9 bases align to TRBD1. The germline V gene has CDR1 MNHEY and CDR2 SVGAGI. J was trimmed by 0 bases and V by 2 bases; bases with no gene match: 12. This CDR3 has 19 amino acids. The CDR3 loop is CASSYLTGGGIASTDTQYF. The CDR3 nucleotides read TGTGCCAGCAGTTACCTTACAGGGGGCGGGATTGCTAGCACAGATACGCAGTATTTT.

The chain has TRBV7-2 and TRBJ2-7; D is possibly TRBD1 or TRBD2 (5 bases each). Trimming took 5 bases from V and 7 from J, leaving 21 bases between them. The CDR3 has 15 residues. Germline CDR1 reads SGHTA; CDR2 reads FQGNSA. The CDR3 DNA follows: TGTGCCAGCAGCCAACTCGGGGACCGTACTGGGGAGCAGTACTTC. Its protein product is CASSQLGDRTGEQYF.

This clonotype was detected a few times. The V gene is TRBV27, the J gene TRBJ2-7, with unresolved D. This CDR3 comprises 14 residues. Per the germline V gene, CDR1 is MNHEY and CDR2 is SMNVEV (reference sequence). With 6 bases removed from V and 0 bases from J, the gap between germline ends came to 12 bases. The CDR3: CASSPTVGSYEQYF. The CDR3 DNA follows: TGTGCCAGCAGCCCTACCGTGGGCTCCTACGAGCAGTACTTC.